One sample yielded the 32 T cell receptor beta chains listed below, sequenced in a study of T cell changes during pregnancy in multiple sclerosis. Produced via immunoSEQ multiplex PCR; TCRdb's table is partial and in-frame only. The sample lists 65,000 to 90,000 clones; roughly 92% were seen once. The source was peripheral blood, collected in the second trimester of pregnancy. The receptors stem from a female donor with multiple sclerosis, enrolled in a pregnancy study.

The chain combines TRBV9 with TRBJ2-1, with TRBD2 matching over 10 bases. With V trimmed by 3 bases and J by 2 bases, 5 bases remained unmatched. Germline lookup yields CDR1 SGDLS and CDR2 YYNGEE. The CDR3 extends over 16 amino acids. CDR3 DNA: TGTGCCAGCAGCGCCCTAGCGGGAGCAACCTACAATGAGCAGTTCTTC. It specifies CASSALAGATYNEQFF.

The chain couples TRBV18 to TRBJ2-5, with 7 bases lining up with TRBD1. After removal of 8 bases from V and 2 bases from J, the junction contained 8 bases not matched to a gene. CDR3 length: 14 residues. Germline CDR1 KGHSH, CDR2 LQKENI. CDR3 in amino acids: CASGGGRGQETQYF. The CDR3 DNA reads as TGTGCCAGCGGCGGAGGCAGGGGGCAAGAGACCCAGTACTTC.

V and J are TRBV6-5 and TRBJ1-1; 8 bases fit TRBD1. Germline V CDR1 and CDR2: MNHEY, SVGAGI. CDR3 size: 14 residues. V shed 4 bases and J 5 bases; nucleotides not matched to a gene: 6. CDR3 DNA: TGTGCCAGCAGTTCTGGACAGGGAGATACTGAAGCTTTCTTT. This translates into CASSSGQGDTEAFF.

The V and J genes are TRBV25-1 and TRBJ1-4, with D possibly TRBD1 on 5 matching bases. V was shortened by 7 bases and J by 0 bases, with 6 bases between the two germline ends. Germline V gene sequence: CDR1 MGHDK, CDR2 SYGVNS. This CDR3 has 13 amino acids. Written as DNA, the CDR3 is TGTGCCAGCACAGGGTCAACTAATGAAAAACTGTTTTTT. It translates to CASTGSTNEKLFF.

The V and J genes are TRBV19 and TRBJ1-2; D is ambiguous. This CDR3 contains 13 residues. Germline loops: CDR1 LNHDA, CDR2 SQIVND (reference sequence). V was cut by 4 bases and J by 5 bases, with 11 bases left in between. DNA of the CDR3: TGTGCCAGTAGTAGTGGTGAGATATATGGCTACACCTTC. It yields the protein CASSSGEIYGYTF.

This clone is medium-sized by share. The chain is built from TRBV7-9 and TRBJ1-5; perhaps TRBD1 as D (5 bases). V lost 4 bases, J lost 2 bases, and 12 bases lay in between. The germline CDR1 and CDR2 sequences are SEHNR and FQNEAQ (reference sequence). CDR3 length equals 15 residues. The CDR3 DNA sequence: TGTGCCAGCAGCTCGACAGAAGGAGGCAATCAGCCCCAGCATTTT. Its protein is CASSSTEGGNQPQHF.

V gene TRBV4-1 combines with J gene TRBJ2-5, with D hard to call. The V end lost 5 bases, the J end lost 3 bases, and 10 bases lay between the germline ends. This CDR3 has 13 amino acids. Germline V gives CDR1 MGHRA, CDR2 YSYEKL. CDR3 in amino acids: CASSVDSEETQYF. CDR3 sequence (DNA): TGCGCCAGCAGCGTCGACTCAGAAGAGACCCAGTACTTC.

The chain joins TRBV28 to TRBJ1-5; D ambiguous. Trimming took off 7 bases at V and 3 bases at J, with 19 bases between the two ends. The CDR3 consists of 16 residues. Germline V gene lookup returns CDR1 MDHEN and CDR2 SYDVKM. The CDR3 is CASNIPPGRDNQPQHF. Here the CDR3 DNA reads TGTGCCAGCAACATCCCCCCAGGACGGGACAATCAGCCCCAGCATTTT. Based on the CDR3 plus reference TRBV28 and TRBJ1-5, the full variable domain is DVKVTQSSRYLVKRTGEKVFLECVQDMDHENMFWYRQDPGLGLRLIYFSYDVKMKEKGDIPEGYSVSREKKERFSLILESASTNQTSMYLCASNIPPGRDNQPQHFGDGTRLSIL.

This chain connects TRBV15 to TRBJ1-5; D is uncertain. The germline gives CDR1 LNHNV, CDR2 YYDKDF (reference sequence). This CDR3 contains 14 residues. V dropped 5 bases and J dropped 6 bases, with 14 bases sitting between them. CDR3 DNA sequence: TGTGCCACCAGCTCCCCGGGGTCGGGTCAGCCCCAGCATTTT. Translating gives CATSSPGSGQPQHF.

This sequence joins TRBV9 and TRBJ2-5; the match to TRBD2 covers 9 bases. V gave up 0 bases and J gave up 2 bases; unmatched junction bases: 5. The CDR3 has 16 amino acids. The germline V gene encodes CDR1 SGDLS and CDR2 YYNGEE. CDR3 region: CASSVGSTSGQETQYF. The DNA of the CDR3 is TGTGCCAGCAGCGTAGGGTCGACTAGCGGACAAGAGACCCAGTACTTC.

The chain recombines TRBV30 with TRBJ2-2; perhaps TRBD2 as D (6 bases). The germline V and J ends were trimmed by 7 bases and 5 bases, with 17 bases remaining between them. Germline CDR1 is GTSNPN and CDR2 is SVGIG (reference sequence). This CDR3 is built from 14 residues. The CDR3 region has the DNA TGTGCCTTACGGAGGGCCGGTTGGACCGGGGAGCTGTTTTTT. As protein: CALRRAGWTGELFF.

The CDR3: CAWSVSRTSGADTQYF. The CDR3 DNA is TGTGCCTGGAGTGTATCTCGGACTAGCGGTGCAGATACGCAGTATTTT. This sequence joins TRBV30 and TRBJ2-3; 10 nucleotides match TRBD2. The ends lost 0 bases at V and 4 bases at J; junction bases unmatched: 7. Germline lookup yields CDR1 GTSNPN and CDR2 SVGIG (reference sequence). The length of the CDR3 is 16 residues.

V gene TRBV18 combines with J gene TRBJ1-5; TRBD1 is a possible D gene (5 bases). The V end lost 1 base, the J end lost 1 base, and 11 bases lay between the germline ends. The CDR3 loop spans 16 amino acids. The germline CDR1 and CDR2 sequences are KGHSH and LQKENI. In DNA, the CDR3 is TGTGCCAGCTCACCACTCGGTCGGGGGAGCAATCAGCCCCAGCATTTT. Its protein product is CASSPLGRGSNQPQHF.

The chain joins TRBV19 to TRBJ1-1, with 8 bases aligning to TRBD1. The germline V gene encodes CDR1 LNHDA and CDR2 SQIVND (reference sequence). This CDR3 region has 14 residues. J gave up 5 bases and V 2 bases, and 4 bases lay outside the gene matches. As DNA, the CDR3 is TGTGCCAGTAGTATAACAGGGGGAAGGACTGAAGCTTTCTTT. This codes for CASSITGGRTEAFF.

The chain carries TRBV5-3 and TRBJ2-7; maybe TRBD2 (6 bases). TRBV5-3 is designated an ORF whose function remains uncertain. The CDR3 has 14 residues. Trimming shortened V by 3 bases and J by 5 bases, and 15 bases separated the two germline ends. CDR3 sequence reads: CARSSPGGADEQYF. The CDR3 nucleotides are TGTGCCAGAAGCTCCCCGGGCGGGGCAGACGAGCAGTACTTC.

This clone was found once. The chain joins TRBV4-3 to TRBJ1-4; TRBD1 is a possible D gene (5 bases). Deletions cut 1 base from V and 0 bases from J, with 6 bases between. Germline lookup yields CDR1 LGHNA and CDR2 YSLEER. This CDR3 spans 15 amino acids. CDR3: CASSQAGATNEKLFF. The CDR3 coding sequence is TGCGCCAGCAGCCAAGCGGGGGCAACTAATGAAAAACTGTTTTTT.

In DNA form, the CDR3 reads TGTGCCAGCAGTTTGCGACTAGCGGCCAACAATGAGCAGTTCTTC. As protein: CASSLRLAANNEQFF. The rearrangement uses TRBV28 and TRBJ2-1, with TRBD2 matching over 9 bases. CDR1 is MDHEN, CDR2 SYDVKM, per germline. This CDR3 region has 15 residues. V trimming: 3 bases; J trimming: 5 bases; junction bases outside the gene matches: 5.

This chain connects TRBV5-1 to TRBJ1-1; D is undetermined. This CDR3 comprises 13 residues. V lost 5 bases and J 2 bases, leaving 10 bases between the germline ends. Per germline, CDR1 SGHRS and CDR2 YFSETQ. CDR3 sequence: CASSLQENTEAFF. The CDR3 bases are TGCGCCAGCAGTCTGCAGGAAAACACTGAAGCTTTCTTT.

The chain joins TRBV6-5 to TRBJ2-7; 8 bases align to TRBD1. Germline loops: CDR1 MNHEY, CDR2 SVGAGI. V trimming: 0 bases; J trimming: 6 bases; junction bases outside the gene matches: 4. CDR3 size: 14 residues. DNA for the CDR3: TGTGCCAGCAGTTACTCTACAGGGGGGAGCGAGCAGTACTTC. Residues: CASSYSTGGSEQYF.

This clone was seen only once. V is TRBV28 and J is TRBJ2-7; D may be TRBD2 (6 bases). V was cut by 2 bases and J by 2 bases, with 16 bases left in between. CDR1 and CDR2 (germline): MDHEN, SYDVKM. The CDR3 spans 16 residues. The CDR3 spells CASSLSLAGTPYEQYF. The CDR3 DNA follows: TGTGCCAGCAGTTTAAGTTTGGCGGGGACCCCCTACGAGCAGTACTTC.

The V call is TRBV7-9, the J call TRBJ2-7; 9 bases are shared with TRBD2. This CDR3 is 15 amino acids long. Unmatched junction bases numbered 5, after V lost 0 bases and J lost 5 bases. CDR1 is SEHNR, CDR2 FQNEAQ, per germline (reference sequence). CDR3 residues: CASSLAAGGRDEQYF. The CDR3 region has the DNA TGTGCCAGCAGCTTAGCGGCGGGGGGGCGCGACGAGCAGTACTTC.

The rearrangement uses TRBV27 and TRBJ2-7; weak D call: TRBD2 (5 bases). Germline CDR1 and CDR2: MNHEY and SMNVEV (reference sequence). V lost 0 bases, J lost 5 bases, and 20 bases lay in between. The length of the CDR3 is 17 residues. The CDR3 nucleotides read TGTGCCAGCAGTTTATCCCCCGCTAGCATCGTCGCCGACGAGCAGTACTTC. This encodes CASSLSPASIVADEQYF.

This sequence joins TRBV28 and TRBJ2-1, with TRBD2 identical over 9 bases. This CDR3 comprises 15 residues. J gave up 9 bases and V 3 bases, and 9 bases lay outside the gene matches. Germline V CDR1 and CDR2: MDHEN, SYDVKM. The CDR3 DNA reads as TGTGCCAGCAGTTTGGGCGGGAGGGCCCTAAGTGAGCAGTTCTTC. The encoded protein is CASSLGGRALSEQFF. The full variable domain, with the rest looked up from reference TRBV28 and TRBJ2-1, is DVKVTQSSRYLVKRTGEKVFLECVQDMDHENMFWYRQDPGLGLRLIYFSYDVKMKEKGDIPEGYSVSREKKERFSLILESASTNQTSMYLCASSLGGRALSEQFFGPGTRLTVL.

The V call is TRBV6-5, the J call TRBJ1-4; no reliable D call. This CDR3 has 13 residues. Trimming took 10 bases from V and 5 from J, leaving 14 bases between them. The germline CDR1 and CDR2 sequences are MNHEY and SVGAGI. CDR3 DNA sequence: TGTGCCATCTCCCGGGGTGCCAATGAAAAACTGTTTTTT. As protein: CAISRGANEKLFF.

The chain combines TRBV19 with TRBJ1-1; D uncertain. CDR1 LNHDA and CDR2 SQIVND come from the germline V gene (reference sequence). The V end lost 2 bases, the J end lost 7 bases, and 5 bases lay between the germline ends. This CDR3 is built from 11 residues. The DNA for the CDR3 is TGTGCCAGTAGTATACACTATGAAGCTTTCTTT. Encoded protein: CASSIHYEAFF.

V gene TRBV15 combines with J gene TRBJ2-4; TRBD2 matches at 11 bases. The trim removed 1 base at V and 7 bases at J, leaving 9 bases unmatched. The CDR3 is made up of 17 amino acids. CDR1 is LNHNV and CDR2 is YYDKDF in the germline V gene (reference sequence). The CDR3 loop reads CATSRVSGRAKGNIQYF. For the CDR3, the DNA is TGTGCCACCAGCAGAGTTAGCGGGAGGGCCAAAGGGAACATTCAGTACTTC.

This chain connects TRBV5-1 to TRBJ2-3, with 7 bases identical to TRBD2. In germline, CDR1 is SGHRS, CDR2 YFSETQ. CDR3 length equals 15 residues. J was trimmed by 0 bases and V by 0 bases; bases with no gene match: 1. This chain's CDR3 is CASSLDGGSTDTQYF. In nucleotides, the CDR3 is TGCGCCAGCAGCTTGGACGGGGGGAGCACAGATACGCAGTATTTT.

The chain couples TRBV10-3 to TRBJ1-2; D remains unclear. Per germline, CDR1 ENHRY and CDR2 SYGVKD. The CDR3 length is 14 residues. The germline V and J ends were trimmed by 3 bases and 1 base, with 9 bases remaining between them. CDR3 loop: CAISDGGLNYGYTF. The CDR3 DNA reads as TGTGCCATCAGTGACGGCGGACTTAACTATGGCTACACCTTC.

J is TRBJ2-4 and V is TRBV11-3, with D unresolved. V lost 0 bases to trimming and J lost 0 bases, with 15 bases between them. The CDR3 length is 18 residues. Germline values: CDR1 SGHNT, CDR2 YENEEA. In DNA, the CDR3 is TGTGCCAGCAGCTTAGAGGGCAGCTTCGGCCTAGCCAAAAACATTCAGTACTTC. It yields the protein CASSLEGSFGLAKNIQYF.

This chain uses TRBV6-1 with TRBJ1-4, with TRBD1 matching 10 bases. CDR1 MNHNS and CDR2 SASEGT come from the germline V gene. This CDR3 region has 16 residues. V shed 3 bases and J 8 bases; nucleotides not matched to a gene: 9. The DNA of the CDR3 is TGTGCCAGCAGTGAGAATCGTAGACAGGGGGCGGAAAAACTGTTTTTT. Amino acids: CASSENRRQGAEKLFF.

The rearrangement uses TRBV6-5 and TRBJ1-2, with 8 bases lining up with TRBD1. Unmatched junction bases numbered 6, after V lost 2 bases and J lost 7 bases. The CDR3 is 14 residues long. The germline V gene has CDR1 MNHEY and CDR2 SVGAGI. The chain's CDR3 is CASSYQGAGIGYTF. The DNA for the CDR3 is TGTGCCAGCAGTTACCAGGGGGCGGGAATTGGCTACACCTTC.

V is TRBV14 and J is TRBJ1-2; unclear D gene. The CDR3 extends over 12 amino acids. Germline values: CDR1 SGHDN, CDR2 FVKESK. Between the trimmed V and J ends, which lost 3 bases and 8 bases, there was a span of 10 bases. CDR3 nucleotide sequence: TGTGCCAGCAGCCATGCGGGTGTGGGCTACACCTTC. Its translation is CASSHAGVGYTF.